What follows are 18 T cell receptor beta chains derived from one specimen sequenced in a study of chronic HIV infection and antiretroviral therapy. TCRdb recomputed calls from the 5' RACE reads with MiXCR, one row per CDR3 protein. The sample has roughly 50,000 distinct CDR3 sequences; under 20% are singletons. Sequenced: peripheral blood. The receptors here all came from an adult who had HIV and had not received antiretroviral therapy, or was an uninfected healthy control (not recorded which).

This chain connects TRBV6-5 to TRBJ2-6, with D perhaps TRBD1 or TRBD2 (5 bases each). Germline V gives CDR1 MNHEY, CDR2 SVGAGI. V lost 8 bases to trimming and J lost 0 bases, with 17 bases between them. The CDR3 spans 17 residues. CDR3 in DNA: TGTGCCAGCCTCCGGGACCCGCCGTCCTCTGGGGCCAACGTCCTGACTTTC. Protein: CASLRDPPSSGANVLTF.

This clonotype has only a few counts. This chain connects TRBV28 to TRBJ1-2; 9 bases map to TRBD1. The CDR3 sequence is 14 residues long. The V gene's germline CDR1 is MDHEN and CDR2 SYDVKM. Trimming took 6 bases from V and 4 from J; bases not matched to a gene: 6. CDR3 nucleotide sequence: TGTGCCAGCAGAGAGGGACAGGGATTCTATGGCTACACCTTC. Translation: CASREGQGFYGYTF.

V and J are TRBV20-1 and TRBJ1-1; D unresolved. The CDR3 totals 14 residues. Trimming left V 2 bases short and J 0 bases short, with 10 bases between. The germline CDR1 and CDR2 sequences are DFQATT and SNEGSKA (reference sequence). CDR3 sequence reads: CSARQVTMNTEAFF. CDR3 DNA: TGCAGTGCTAGACAGGTGACCATGAACACTGAAGCTTTCTTT.

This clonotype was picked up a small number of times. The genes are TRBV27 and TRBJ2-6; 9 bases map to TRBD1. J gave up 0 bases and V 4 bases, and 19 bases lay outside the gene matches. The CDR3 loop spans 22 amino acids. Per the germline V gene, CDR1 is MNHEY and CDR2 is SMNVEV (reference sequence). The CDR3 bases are TGTGCCAGCAGTTCCAGCTTCATGACAGGGGGTGTAATTAGCTCTGGGGCCAACGTCCTGACTTTC. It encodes CASSSSFMTGGVISSGANVLTF. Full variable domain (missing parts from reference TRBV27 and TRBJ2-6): EAQVTQNPRYLITVTGKKLTVTCSQNMNHEYMSWYRQDPGLGLRQIYYSMNVEVTDKGDVPEGYKVSRKEKRNFPLILESPSPNQTSLYFCASSSSFMTGGVISSGANVLTFGAGSRLTVL.

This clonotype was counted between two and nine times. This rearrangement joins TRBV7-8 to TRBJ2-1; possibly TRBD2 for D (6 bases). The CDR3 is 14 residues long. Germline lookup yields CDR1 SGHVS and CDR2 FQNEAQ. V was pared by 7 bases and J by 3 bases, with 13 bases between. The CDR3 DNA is TGTGCCAGCACCCTAACTAGCAGCTACAATGAGCAGTTCTTC. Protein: CASTLTSSYNEQFF.

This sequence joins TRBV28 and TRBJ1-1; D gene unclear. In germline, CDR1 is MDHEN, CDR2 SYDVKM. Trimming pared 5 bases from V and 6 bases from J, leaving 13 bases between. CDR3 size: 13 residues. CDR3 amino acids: CASSQSPFSEAFF. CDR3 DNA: TGTGCCAGCAGTCAGTCCCCTTTCTCTGAAGCTTTCTTT.

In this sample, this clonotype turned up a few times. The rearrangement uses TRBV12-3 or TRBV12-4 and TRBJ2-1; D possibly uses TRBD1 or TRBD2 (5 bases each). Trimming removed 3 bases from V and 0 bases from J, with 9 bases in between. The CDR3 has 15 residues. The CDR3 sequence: CASSLGDGSYNEQFF. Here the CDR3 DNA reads TGTGCCAGCAGTTTGGGGGACGGCTCCTACAATGAGCAGTTCTTC.

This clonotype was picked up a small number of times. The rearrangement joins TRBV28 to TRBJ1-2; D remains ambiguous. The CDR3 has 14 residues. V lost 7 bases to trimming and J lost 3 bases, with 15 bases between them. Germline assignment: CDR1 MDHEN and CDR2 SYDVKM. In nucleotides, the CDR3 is TGTGCCAGCAAAAATCAACCCGCTGACTATGGCTACACCTTC. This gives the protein CASKNQPADYGYTF.

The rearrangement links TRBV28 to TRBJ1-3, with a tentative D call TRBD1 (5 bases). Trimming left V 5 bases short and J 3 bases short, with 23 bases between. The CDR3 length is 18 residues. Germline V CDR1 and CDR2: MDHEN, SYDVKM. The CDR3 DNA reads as TGTGCCAGCAGTCCCTTTTCCCGGGACCGTGCTTTTGGAAACACCATATATTTT. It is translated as CASSPFSRDRAFGNTIYF.

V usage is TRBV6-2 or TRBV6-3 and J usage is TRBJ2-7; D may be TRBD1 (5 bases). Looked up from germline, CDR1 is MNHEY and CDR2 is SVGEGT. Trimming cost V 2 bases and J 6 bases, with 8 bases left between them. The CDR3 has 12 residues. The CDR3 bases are TGTGCCAGCAGTTACGGGGCATCCGAGCAGTACTTC. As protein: CASSYGASEQYF.

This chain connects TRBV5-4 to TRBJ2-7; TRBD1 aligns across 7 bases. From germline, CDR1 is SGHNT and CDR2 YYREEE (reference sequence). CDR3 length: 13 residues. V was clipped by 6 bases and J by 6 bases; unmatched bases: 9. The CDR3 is CASTDRPLGEQYF. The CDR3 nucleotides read TGTGCCAGCACGGACAGGCCGCTGGGCGAGCAGTACTTC.

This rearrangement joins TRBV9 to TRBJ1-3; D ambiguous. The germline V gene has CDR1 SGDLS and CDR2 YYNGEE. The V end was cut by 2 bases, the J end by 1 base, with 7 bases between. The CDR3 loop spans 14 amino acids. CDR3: CASSVGQSGNTIYF. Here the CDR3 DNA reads TGTGCCAGCAGCGTGGGTCAATCTGGAAACACCATATATTTT.

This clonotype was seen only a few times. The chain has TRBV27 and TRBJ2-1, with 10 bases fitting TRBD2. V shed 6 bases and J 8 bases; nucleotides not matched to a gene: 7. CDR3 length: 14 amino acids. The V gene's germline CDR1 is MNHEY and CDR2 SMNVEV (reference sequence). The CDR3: CASRTGTSVYEQFF. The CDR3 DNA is TGTGCCAGCAGAACCGGGACTAGCGTCTATGAGCAGTTCTTC.

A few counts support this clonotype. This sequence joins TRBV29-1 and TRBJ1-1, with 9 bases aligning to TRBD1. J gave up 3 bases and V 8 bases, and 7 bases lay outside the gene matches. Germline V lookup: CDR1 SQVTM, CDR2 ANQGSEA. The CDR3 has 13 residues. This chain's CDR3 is CSSGTGTYTEAFF. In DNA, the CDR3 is TGCAGCTCAGGGACAGGGACTTACACTGAAGCTTTCTTT.

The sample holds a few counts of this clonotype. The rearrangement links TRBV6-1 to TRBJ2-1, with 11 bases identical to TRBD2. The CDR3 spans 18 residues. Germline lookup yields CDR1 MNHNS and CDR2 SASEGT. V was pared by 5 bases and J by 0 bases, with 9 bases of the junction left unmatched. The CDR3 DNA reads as TGTGCCAGCAGTACCGGGACTAGCGGATCGAGCTCCTACAATGAGCAGTTCTTC. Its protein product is CASSTGTSGSSSYNEQFF.

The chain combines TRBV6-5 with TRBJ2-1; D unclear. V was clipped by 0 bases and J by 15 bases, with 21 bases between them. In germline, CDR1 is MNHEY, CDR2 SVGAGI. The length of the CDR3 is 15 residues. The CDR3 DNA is TGTGCCAGCAGTTACTCGAGGAAGGTTGCGAAAGCATTGTTCTTC. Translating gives CASSYSRKVAKALFF.

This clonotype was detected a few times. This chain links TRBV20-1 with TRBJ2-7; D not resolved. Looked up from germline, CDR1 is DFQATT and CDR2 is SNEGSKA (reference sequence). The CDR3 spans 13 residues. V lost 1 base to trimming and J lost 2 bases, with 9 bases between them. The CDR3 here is CSARGRSTYEQYF. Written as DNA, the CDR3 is TGCAGTGCTAGAGGCAGGAGTACCTACGAGCAGTACTTC.

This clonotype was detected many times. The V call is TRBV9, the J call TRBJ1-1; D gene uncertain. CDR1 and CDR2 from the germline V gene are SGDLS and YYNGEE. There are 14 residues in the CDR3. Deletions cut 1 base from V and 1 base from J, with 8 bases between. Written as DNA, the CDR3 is TGTGCCAGCAGCGTACAGGTATCGAACACTGAAGCTTTCTTT. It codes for CASSVQVSNTEAFF.